This T cell receptor (beta chain) was found in a study of response to subunit inactivated influenza vaccine. The CDR3 covers 14 residues. V was trimmed by 1 base and J by 0 bases, leaving 10 bases between them. Germline V gives CDR1 DFQATT, CDR2 SNEGSKA (reference sequence). This clonotype was recorded many times. TCRdb reprocessed the RT-PCR reads with MiXCR, giving one entry per CDR3 protein. The sample shows around 480,000 distinct CDR3 sequences, 11% of them seen only once. This TCR was recovered from a man between 45 and 60 years old who received an inactivated influenza vaccine. The material was PBMCs from blood, obtained around seven weeks after vaccination. J is TRBJ2-7 and V is TRBV20-1; TRBD2 might be the D (6 bases). The CDR3, as DNA: TGCAGTGCTAGAGGAGCGGGCAACTCCTACGAGCAGTACTTC. Translated, it gives CSARGAGNSYEQYF.